Following are 3 T cell receptor beta chains from one sample sequenced in a study of CD8+ T cells in alopecia areata. The authors extracted RNA and reverse transcribed it into cDNA as the sequencing template. The method was immunoSEQ multiplex PCR; TCRdb's version includes in-frame clones alone and lacks a portion of them. The sample has 90,000 to 130,000 clones, under 65% seen once. Sequencing input: NKG2D-low CD8+ T cells sorted from blood. These receptors originate from a human donor with alopecia areata.

In its sample, this clone was seen a few times. This chain links TRBV7-6 with TRBJ1-3; D might be TRBD1 (5 bases). The germline V and J ends were trimmed by 5 bases and 3 bases, with 17 bases remaining between them. The CDR3 extends over 16 amino acids. Germline V CDR1 and CDR2: SGHVS, FNYEAQ. The CDR3 protein is CASSAVVWGFGNTIYF. The CDR3 DNA reads as TGTGCCAGCAGCGCAGTCGTTTGGGGCTTTGGAAACACCATATATTTT.

This clone turned up a few times. One junction end does not reproduce the germline sequence, and a read error may be involved. The CDR3 loop is CASSPPDRPVLF. The CDR3 DNA follows: TGTGCCAGCAGCCCTCCCGACAGGCCCGTACTCTTC. This chain uses TRBV28 with TRBJ2-7; tentatively, D is TRBD1 (6 bases). CDR3 length equals 12 residues. Germline CDR1 reads MDHEN; CDR2 reads SYDVKM.

CDR3 in DNA: TGTGCCAGCAGTTACTCCGATTGGAATGAGCAGTTCTTC. It encodes CASSYSDWNEQFF. The chain has TRBV6-5 and TRBJ2-1; D is undetermined. The CDR3 is made up of 13 amino acids. Trimming shortened V by 0 bases and J by 7 bases, and 7 bases separated the two germline ends. The germline V gene has CDR1 MNHEY and CDR2 SVGAGI.